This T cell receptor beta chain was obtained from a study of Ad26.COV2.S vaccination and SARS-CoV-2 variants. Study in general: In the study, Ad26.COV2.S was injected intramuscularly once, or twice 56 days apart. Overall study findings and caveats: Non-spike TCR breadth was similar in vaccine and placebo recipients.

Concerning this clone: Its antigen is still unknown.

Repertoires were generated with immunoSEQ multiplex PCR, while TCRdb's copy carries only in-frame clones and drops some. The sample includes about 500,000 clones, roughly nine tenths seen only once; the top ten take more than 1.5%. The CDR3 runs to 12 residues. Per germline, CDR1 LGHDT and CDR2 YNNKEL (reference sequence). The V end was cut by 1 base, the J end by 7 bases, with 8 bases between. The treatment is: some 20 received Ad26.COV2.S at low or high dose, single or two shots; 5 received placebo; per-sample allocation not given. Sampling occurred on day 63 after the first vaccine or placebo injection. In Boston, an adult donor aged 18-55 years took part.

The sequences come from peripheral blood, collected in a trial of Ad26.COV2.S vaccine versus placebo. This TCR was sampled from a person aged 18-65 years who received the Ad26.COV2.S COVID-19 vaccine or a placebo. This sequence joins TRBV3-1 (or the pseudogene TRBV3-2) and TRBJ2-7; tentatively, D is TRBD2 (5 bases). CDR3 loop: CASSQGPGEQYF. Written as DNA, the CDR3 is TGTGCCAGCAGCCAAGGGCCGGGGGAGCAGTACTTC.